This TCR beta chain came from a study of T cell responses to AZD1222 COVID-19 vaccine. Study outcomes and limitations: Spike-specific TCR breadth and depth were elevated following two AZD1222 doses. Only a handful of individuals given AZD1222 were seropositive at baseline.

For this clone: Its antigen is still unknown.

The CDR3 sequence is 13 residues long. Germline V gene data show CDR1 as SNHLY and CDR2 as FYNNEI. The germline V and J ends were trimmed by 6 bases and 0 bases, with 8 bases remaining between them. Sequencing used immunoSEQ multiplex PCR; TCRdb keeps in-frame clones, though not all of them. The table shows approximately 150,000 clones, with roughly 91% occurring only once. This chain connects TRBV2 to TRBJ1-1; D uncertain. This clonotype was sampled from an adult in good health. Source: peripheral blood, taken on day 0 of AZD1222 vaccination. CDR3 loop: CASSAGLNTEAFF. CDR3 in DNA: TGTGCCAGCAGCGCGGGATTGAACACTGAAGCTTTCTTT.